Below, 20 T cell receptor beta chains from the same sample are listed, as sequenced in a study of shared clonotypes between healthy human individuals. The table came from immunoSEQ multiplex PCR; TCRdb's copy has only in-frame clones and leaves some out. The sample contains around 690,000 clones, about 92% of which appear only once. Sequences were obtained from memory CD8+ T cells from PBMCs. Subset indicated: CD45RO+ cells pooled with CCR7-negative TemRA cells. These receptors all come from a man aged 18-30 years in good health. Some clones in this sample may be carry-over from other donors' samples.

This clone was seen more than once but under ten times. The gene calls are TRBV27 and TRBJ1-2; 8 bases are a match to TRBD1. The junction had 7 bases not matched to a gene; V was cut back by 5 bases and J by 2 bases. CDR3 length equals 15 residues. Germline CDR1 is MNHEY and CDR2 is SMNVEV (reference sequence). CDR3 in DNA: TGTGCCAGCAGTCCTGGGGACAGGCGAAACTATGGCTACACCTTC. Residues: CASSPGDRRNYGYTF.

The chain uses TRBV13 and TRBJ1-1; D may be TRBD1 (5 bases). Germline CDR1 and CDR2: PRHDT and FYEKMQ (reference sequence). With 5 bases removed from V and 4 bases from J, the gap between germline ends came to 17 bases. This CDR3 spans 15 amino acids. CDR3 sequence (DNA): TGTGCCAGCAGCCAAGACCCCTATAGGGGCACTGAAGCTTTCTTT. This sequence encodes CASSQDPYRGTEAFF. The whole variable domain, filled in from reference TRBV13 and TRBJ1-1, reads AAGVIQSPRHLIKEKRETATLKCYPIPRHDTVYWYQQGPGQDPQFLISFYEKMQSDKGSIPDRFSAQQFSDYHSELNMSSLELGDSALYFCASSQDPYRGTEAFFGQGTRLTVV.

This clone was observed a handful of times. The gene calls are TRBV5-1 and TRBJ2-1, with D hard to call. The ends were cut back, 5 bases at V and 8 bases at J, with 17 bases in the middle. Germline V gene lookup returns CDR1 SGHRS and CDR2 YFSETQ. This CDR3 spans 14 amino acids. CDR3 DNA sequence: TGCGCCAGCAGTTGGACCTTTTCGGTGGATGAGCAGTTCTTC. Amino acids: CASSWTFSVDEQFF. Full variable domain (outside the CDR3, taken from reference TRBV5-1 and TRBJ2-1): KAGVTQTPRYLIKTRGQQVTLSCSPISGHRSVSWYQQTPGQGLQFLFEYFSETQRNKGNFPGRFSGRQFSNSRSEMNVSTLELGDSALYLCASSWTFSVDEQFFGPGTRLTVL.

This chain connects TRBV12-2 to TRBJ1-2; TRBD1, the D gene given by the table, was not confirmed from the DNA. TRBV12-2 is a recognized pseudogene. The CDR3 is made up of 15 amino acids. CDR3 DNA sequence: TGTGCAAGTCGCCCCGGACAGGGGGAGGACTATGGCTACACCTTC. It codes for CASRPGQGEDYGYTF.

This clone was counted only a few times. The chain joins TRBV7-9 to TRBJ1-2; D gene unclear. In germline, CDR1 is SEHNR, CDR2 FQNEAQ (reference sequence). The CDR3 is made up of 14 amino acids. Trimming took off 5 bases at V and 6 bases at J, with 16 bases between the two ends. The CDR3 DNA is TGTGCCAGCAGCCCCCCATCATCGTGGGATGGCTACACCTTC. The encoded protein is CASSPPSSWDGYTF.

The chain uses TRBV28 and TRBJ2-7, with 8 nucleotides matching TRBD2. Germline trimming cut 6 bases from V and 2 bases from J; bases unmatched to any gene: 9. The germline CDR1 and CDR2 sequences are MDHEN and SYDVKM. There are 15 residues in the CDR3. For the CDR3, the DNA is TGTGCCAGCAGCATATTAGCGGGGACCGCCTACGAGCAGTACTTC. Protein: CASSILAGTAYEQYF.

This clone occurred a few times. The chain recombines TRBV6-5 with TRBJ2-4; D might be TRBD2 (6 bases). The CDR3 extends over 12 amino acids. The germline gives CDR1 MNHEY, CDR2 SVGAGI. Trimming cost V 7 bases and J 8 bases, with 12 bases left between them. CDR3 residues: CASKGTRDIQYF. The CDR3 coding sequence is TGTGCCAGCAAAGGGACTCGCGACATTCAGTACTTC.

CDR3 sequence: CASIPWGQNSYEQYF. As DNA, the CDR3 is TGTGCCAGCATCCCCTGGGGGCAGAACTCCTACGAGCAGTACTTC. The rearrangement links TRBV11-2 to TRBJ2-7; TRBD1 might be the D (6 bases). This CDR3 has 15 amino acids. The V and J ends lost 7 bases and 0 bases respectively, with 16 bases between them. Germline CDR1 SGHAT, CDR2 FQNNGV.

This chain connects TRBV13 to TRBJ2-1; 10 nucleotides match TRBD1. Germline CDR1 and CDR2: PRHDT and FYEKMQ (reference sequence). The J segment lost 8 bases and the V segment lost 3 bases, leaving 4 bases of the junction unmatched. CDR3 length: 14 residues. The CDR3 is CASSFGTGAYEQFF. CDR3 DNA: TGTGCCAGCAGCTTCGGGACAGGGGCCTATGAGCAGTTCTTC. Based on the CDR3 plus reference TRBV13 and TRBJ2-1, the full variable domain is AAGVIQSPRHLIKEKRETATLKCYPIPRHDTVYWYQQGPGQDPQFLISFYEKMQSDKGSIPDRFSAQQFSDYHSELNMSSLELGDSALYFCASSFGTGAYEQFFGPGTRLTVL.

CDR3 nucleotide sequence: TGTGCCAGCCTCCAAACAGGGGAGCGAAGCAATGAGCAGTTCTTC. Amino acid sequence: CASLQTGERSNEQFF. The chain carries TRBV25-1 and TRBJ2-1; TRBD1 aligns across 7 bases. The CDR3 is 15 residues long. Per the germline V gene, CDR1 is MGHDK and CDR2 is SYGVNS. The trim removed 8 bases at V and 6 bases at J, leaving 13 bases unmatched.

This clone appeared a few times. The chain carries TRBV23-1 and TRBJ1-1, with TRBD1 as a possible D gene (5 bases). TRBV23-1 is given ORF status, its function remaining uncertain. Trimming pared 6 bases from V and 5 bases from J, leaving 7 bases between. The CDR3 length is 11 residues. Written as DNA, the CDR3 is TGCGCCAGCAGCAAGGGGACTGAAGCTTTCTTT. The encoded protein is CASSKGTEAFF.

This chain links TRBV11-2 with TRBJ2-7, with 12 bases lining up with TRBD2. This CDR3 is built from 15 residues. V lost 5 bases and J lost 2; bases outside the gene matches: 4. Germline loops: CDR1 SGHAT, CDR2 FQNNGV. CDR3 in amino acids: CASSPRLAGAYEQYF. The CDR3, as DNA: TGTGCCAGCAGCCCCCGACTAGCGGGAGCCTACGAGCAGTACTTC.

V and J are TRBV11-1 and TRBJ1-1, with a possible D match to TRBD1 (6 bases). V dropped 4 bases and J dropped 6 bases, with 12 bases sitting between them. Germline assignment: CDR1 SGHAT and CDR2 FQDESV (reference sequence). The CDR3 runs 13 residues. The CDR3 nucleotides are TGTGCCAGCAGCTCCAGGGGTGGCTCTGAAGCTTTCTTT. This sequence encodes CASSSRGGSEAFF.

The gene calls are TRBV27 and TRBJ2-7, with D possibly matching TRBD2 (5 bases). Trimming stripped 3 bases from V and 3 bases from J, with 12 bases between. The CDR3 extends over 14 amino acids. From germline, CDR1 is MNHEY and CDR2 SMNVEV (reference sequence). The CDR3 sequence is CASSFRLALYEQYF. Written as DNA, the CDR3 is TGTGCCAGCAGTTTTCGTCTAGCACTCTACGAGCAGTACTTC.

The chain combines TRBV5-1 with TRBJ2-7, with D perhaps TRBD2 (6 bases). V lost 5 bases and J lost 3, with 6 bases in between. Germline loops: CDR1 SGHRS, CDR2 YFSETQ. CDR3 length: 11 residues. The CDR3 sequence: CASRGGYEQYF. The DNA for the CDR3 is TGCGCCAGCAGGGGGGGCTACGAGCAGTACTTC.

The chain combines TRBV7-9 with TRBJ2-7; 9 bases align to TRBD2. This CDR3 region has 14 residues. V trimming: 2 bases; J trimming: 5 bases; junction bases outside the gene matches: 4. In germline, CDR1 is SEHNR, CDR2 FQNEAQ (reference sequence). The CDR3 sequence is CASSLLAGRHEQYF. CDR3 sequence (DNA): TGTGCCAGCAGCTTACTAGCGGGGAGGCACGAGCAGTACTTC.

This rearrangement joins TRBV15 to TRBJ2-1; TRBD1 matches 7 bases. Germline V CDR1 and CDR2: LNHNV, YYDKDF (reference sequence). V trimming: 4 bases; J trimming: 11 bases; junction bases outside the gene matches: 11. This CDR3 contains 14 residues. The CDR3 coding sequence is TGTGCCACCAGCACCGAGGGGGCGGATAATCAGCAGTTCTTC. Translation gives CATSTEGADNQQFF.

This clone occurred once. The chain combines TRBV15 with TRBJ2-7; no clear D. Trimming took off 5 bases at V and 1 base at J, with 9 bases between the two ends. Germline V gene lookup returns CDR1 LNHNV and CDR2 YYDKDF (reference sequence). The CDR3 length is 13 residues. The DNA of the CDR3 is TGTGCCACCAGCGGGTCTAGGTCCTACGAGCAGTACTTC. Encoded protein: CATSGSRSYEQYF.

This clone has only a few counts. This sequence joins TRBV6-5 and TRBJ2-7; maybe TRBD1 (6 bases). V was shortened by 2 bases and J by 5 bases, with 13 bases between the two germline ends. The germline V gene encodes CDR1 MNHEY and CDR2 SVGAGI. This CDR3 contains 14 residues. The CDR3 DNA reads TGTGCCAGCAGTTACGGGCAGGGGATCGACGAGCAGTACTTC. It yields the protein CASSYGQGIDEQYF.

This clone was seen once. The V call is TRBV28, the J call TRBJ1-3; D is perhaps TRBD1 (5 bases). Germline V gene lookup returns CDR1 MDHEN and CDR2 SYDVKM. The V and J ends lost 3 bases and 3 bases respectively, with 12 bases between them. The CDR3 is 15 amino acids. The CDR3 DNA follows: TGTGCCAGCAGTTTGAGGGGAGGGCTTGGAAACACCATATATTTT. Amino acid sequence: CASSLRGGLGNTIYF.